The 10 T cell receptor beta chains in this list originate from one sample, sequenced in a study of OX40 agonist ivuxolimab in advanced cancers. Generated by immunoSEQ multiplex PCR, the TCRdb table keeps only in-frame clones and is missing some. The top ten clones hold more than 0.15% of a sample with around 100,000 clones, 90% of them seen once. Sequenced material: CD4+ or CD8+ T cells sorted from blood, taken in a trial of the OX40 agonist ivuxolimab. The receptors were gathered from an adult with an advanced solid tumor such as melanoma, head and neck, liver or kidney cancer.

The chain combines TRBV7-2 with TRBJ2-7; 10 bases agree with TRBD1. Trimming removed 2 bases from V and 6 bases from J; junction bases left unmatched: 7. Germline CDR1 is SGHTA and CDR2 is FQGNSA. The CDR3 is made up of 15 amino acids. CDR3 in amino acids: CASSLTPGQGVEQYF. As DNA, the CDR3 is TGTGCCAGCAGCTTAACCCCCGGACAGGGGGTCGAGCAGTACTTC.

The table lists this clone with a count of one. The chain employs TRBV15 and TRBJ2-1, with 8 positions matching TRBD2. Per germline, CDR1 LNHNV and CDR2 YYDKDF (reference sequence). V lost 1 base and J lost 0; bases outside the gene matches: 11. This CDR3 has 19 amino acids. The CDR3 DNA is TGTGCCACCAGCAGAGTCCCCGGGACTAGTCTTATCTCCTACAATGAGCAGTTCTTC. Protein sequence: CATSRVPGTSLISYNEQFF.

This chain joins TRBV7-9 and TRBJ2-1; no clear D gene. V was pared by 5 bases and J by 7 bases, with 18 bases between. Per germline, CDR1 SEHNR and CDR2 FQNEAQ (reference sequence). The CDR3 covers 15 residues. The DNA of the CDR3 is TGTGCCAGCAGCAGGACCACTGGAATGTTAAATGAGCAGTTCTTC. Its translation: CASSRTTGMLNEQFF.

This sequence joins TRBV9 and TRBJ2-3; D remains ambiguous. Germline-derived CDR1 and CDR2 are SGDLS and YYNGEE. V was shortened by 0 bases and J by 8 bases, with 10 bases between the two germline ends. The CDR3 is 13 amino acids. CDR3 residues: CASSVDQVTTQYF. Written as DNA, the CDR3 is TGTGCCAGCAGCGTAGATCAGGTGACTACGCAGTATTTT.

The chain is built from TRBV5-6 and TRBJ2-2, with TRBD1 matching over 8 bases. The germline gives CDR1 SGHDT, CDR2 YYEEEE. The CDR3 extends over 14 amino acids. V shed 3 bases, J shed 3 bases, and the junction held 1 base outside the gene matches. CDR3 in DNA: TGTGCCAGCAGCTCGACAGGGGACACCGGGGAGCTGTTTTTT. Translated: CASSSTGDTGELFF.

V gene TRBV6-5 combines with J gene TRBJ1-3; D unclear. Trimming took off 6 bases at V and 0 bases at J, with 9 bases between the two ends. The CDR3 has 14 amino acids. Germline V CDR1 and CDR2: MNHEY, SVGAGI. The CDR3 DNA reads TGTGCCAGCAGAGTGACTATCTCTGGAAACACCATATATTTT. This gives the protein CASRVTISGNTIYF.

The chain combines TRBV15 with TRBJ2-5, with TRBD2 identical over 7 bases. V lost 0 bases and J lost 5; bases outside the gene matches: 6. Germline V CDR1 and CDR2: LNHNV, YYDKDF (reference sequence). This CDR3 contains 15 residues. The CDR3 bases are TGTGCCACCAGCAGAGAGAGGGGCGGGAGTGAGACCCAGTACTTC. Translating it yields CATSRERGGSETQYF.

V is TRBV28 and J is TRBJ2-6; 10 bases match TRBD1. Germline trimming cut 1 base from V and 4 bases from J; bases unmatched to any gene: 7. This CDR3 comprises 18 residues. Germline CDR1 reads MDHEN; CDR2 reads SYDVKM. CDR3 sequence (DNA): TGTGCCAGCAGTTTATCGGGACAGGGGTGGAAGGGGGCCAACGTCCTGACTTTC. It yields the protein CASSLSGQGWKGANVLTF.

The rearrangement joins TRBV18 to TRBJ2-7; no reliable D call. The CDR3 sequence is 15 residues long. V lost 2 bases, J lost 3 bases, and 14 bases lay in between. Germline loops: CDR1 KGHSH, CDR2 LQKENI. DNA for the CDR3: TGTGCCAGCTCACCAAGGAATGCTTTAGGCTACGAGCAGTACTTC. Its translation: CASSPRNALGYEQYF.

This sequence joins TRBV7-6 and TRBJ2-1; possibly TRBD2 for D (6 bases). V dropped 5 bases and J dropped 1 base, with 18 bases sitting between them. The CDR3 consists of 17 residues. Germline V gene sequence: CDR1 SGHVS, CDR2 FNYEAQ. Written as DNA, the CDR3 is TGTGCCAGCAGCCGCCTATGGGGCGGGGCATCCTACAATGAGCAGTTCTTC. Amino acid sequence: CASSRLWGGASYNEQFF.